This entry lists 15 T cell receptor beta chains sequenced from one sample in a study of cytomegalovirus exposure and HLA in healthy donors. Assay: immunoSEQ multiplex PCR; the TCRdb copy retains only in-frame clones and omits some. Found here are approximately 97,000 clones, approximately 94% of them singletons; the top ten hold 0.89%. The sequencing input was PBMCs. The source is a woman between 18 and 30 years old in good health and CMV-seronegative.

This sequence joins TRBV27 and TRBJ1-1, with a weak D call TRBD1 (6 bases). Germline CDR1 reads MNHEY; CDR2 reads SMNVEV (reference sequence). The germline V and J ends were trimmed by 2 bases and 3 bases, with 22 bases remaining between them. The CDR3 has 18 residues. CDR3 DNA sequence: TGTGCCAGCAGTTTAACGGGGCCAGGGGTGTTGAGAGACACTGAAGCTTTCTTT. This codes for CASSLTGPGVLRDTEAFF.

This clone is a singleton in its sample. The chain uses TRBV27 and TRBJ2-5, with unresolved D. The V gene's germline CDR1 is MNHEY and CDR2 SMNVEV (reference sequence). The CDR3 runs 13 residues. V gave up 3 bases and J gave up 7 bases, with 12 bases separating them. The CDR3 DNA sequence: TGTGCCAGCAGTTTGAATCTAGGAGCGACCCAGTACTTC. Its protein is CASSLNLGATQYF.

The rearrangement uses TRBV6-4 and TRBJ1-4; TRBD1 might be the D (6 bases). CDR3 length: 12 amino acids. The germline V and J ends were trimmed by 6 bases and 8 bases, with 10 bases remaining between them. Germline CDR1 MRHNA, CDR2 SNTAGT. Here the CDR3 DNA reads TGTGCCAGCAGCGTCACAGGGGAAAAACTGTTTTTT. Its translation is CASSVTGEKLFF.

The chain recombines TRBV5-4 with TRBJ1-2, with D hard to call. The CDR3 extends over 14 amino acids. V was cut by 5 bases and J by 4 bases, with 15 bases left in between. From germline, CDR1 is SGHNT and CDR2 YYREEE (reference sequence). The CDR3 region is CASSLGAAPYGYTF. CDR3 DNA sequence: TGTGCCAGCAGTCTTGGAGCGGCGCCCTATGGCTACACCTTC.

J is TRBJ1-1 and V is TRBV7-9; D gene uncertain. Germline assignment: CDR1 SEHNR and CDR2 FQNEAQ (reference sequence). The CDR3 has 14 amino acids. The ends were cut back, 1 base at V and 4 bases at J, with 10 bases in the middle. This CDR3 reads CASSLEGEGTEAFF. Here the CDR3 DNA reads TGTGCCAGCAGCTTAGAGGGTGAGGGCACTGAAGCTTTCTTT.

In DNA, the CDR3 is TGTGCCAGCAGCTTGGGCGACGGAGCTAACTATGGCTACACCTTC. Amino acids: CASSLGDGANYGYTF. V usage is TRBV5-6 and J usage is TRBJ1-2; D ambiguous. The ends were cut back, 0 bases at V and 0 bases at J, with 9 bases in the middle. CDR1 SGHDT and CDR2 YYEEEE come from the germline V gene. CDR3 length: 15 residues.

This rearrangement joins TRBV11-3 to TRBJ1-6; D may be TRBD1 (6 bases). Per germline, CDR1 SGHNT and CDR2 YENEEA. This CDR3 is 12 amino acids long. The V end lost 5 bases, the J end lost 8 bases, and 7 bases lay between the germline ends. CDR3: CASSPGDSPLHF. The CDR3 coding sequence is TGTGCCAGCAGCCCAGGGGATTCACCCCTCCACTTT.

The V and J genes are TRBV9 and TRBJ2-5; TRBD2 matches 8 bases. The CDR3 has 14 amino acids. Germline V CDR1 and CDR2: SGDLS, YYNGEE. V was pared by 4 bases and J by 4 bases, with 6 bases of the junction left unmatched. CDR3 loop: CASSISGAGETQYF. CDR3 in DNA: TGTGCCAGCAGCATTAGCGGGGCAGGAGAGACCCAGTACTTC.

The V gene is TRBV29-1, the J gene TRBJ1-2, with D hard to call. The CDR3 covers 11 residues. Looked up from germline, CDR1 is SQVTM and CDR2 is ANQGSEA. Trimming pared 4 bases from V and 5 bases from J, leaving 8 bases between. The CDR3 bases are TGCAGCGTTGTATCCAGTTATGGCTACACCTTC. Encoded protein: CSVVSSYGYTF.

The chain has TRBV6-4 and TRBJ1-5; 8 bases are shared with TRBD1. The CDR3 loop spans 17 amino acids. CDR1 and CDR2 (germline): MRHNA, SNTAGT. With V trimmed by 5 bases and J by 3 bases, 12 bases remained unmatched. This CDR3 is CASSLPTDRAVNQPQHF. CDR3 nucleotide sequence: TGTGCCAGCAGTTTACCAACGGACAGGGCCGTCAATCAGCCCCAGCATTTT.

DNA for the CDR3: TGTGCCAGCAGTTATTCAGGGGGTAGCACAGATACGCAGTATTTT. As protein: CASSYSGGSTDTQYF. V is TRBV6-5 and J is TRBJ2-3; 7 bases match TRBD1. The V and J ends lost 3 bases and 0 bases, in that order; junction bases with no gene match: 3. From germline, CDR1 is MNHEY and CDR2 SVGAGI. The length of the CDR3 is 15 residues.

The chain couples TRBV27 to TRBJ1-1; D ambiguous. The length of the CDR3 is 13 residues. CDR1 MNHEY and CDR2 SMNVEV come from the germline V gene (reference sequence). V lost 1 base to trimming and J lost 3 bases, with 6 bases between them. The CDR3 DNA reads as TGTGCCAGCAGTTTATTACGGGACACTGAAGCTTTCTTT. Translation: CASSLLRDTEAFF.

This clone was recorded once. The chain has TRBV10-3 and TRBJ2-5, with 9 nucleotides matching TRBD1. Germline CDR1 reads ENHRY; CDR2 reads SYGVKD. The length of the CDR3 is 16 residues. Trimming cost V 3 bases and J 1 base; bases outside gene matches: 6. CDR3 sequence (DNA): TGTGCCATCAGTGATTCGTACAGGGGGCCCCAAGAGACCCAGTACTTC. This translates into CAISDSYRGPQETQYF.

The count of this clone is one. The CDR3 here is CASRPTGGYYGYTF. In DNA form, the CDR3 reads TGTGCCAGTCGCCCGACAGGGGGCTACTATGGCTACACCTTC. The chain has TRBV19 and TRBJ1-2; 10 bases fit TRBD1. The CDR3 is made up of 14 amino acids. Germline V gene sequence: CDR1 LNHDA, CDR2 SQIVND (reference sequence). Trimming cost V 8 bases and J 3 bases; bases outside gene matches: 6.

The DNA of the CDR3 is TGTGCCAGCAGCTTAACAGGGAGCAATGAGCAGTTCTTC. It specifies CASSLTGSNEQFF. V gene TRBV7-9 combines with J gene TRBJ2-1, with D tentatively TRBD1 (6 bases). Trimming stripped 2 bases from V and 6 bases from J, with 8 bases between. The CDR3 covers 13 residues. CDR1 is SEHNR, CDR2 FQNEAQ, per germline (reference sequence).